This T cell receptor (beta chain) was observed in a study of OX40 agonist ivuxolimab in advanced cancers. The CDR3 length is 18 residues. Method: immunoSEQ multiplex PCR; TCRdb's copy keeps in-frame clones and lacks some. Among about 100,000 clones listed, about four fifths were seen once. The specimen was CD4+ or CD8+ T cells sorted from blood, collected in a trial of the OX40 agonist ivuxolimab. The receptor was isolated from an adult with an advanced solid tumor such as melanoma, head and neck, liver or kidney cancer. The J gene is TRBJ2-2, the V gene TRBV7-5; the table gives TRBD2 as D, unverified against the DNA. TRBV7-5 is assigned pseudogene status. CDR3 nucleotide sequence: TGTGCCAGAGAGCTGGGAGGGGGGAAGGAAATGAACACCGGGGAGCTGTTTTTT. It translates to CARELGGGKEMNTGELFF.